A single sample is the source of the 30 T cell receptor beta chains below, sequenced in a study of CD8 T cells in ankylosing spondylitis. TCRdb independently ran MiXCR on the 5' RACE reads; one entry per CDR3 protein. This sample has under 120,000 distinct CDR3 sequences, with about 25% found just once. Sequencing was performed on synovial fluid, either unsorted or a sorted T cell fraction (not recorded which). These receptors were collected from a male donor with ankylosing spondylitis.

This clonotype showed up just a few times. The chain has TRBV5-6 and TRBJ1-2; D is ambiguous. The CDR3 has 15 amino acids. V was cut by 0 bases and J by 4 bases, with 13 bases left in between. CDR1 is SGHDT, CDR2 YYEEEE, per germline. CDR3 nucleotides: TGTGCCAGCAGCTTGGTGTTGCAGCGGACCTATGGCTACACCTTC. Residues: CASSLVLQRTYGYTF.

This rearrangement joins TRBV29-1 to TRBJ2-7; 14 positions match TRBD2. V lost 7 bases and J lost 4; bases outside the gene matches: 15. Germline loops: CDR1 SQVTM, CDR2 ANQGSEA. The CDR3 has 17 amino acids. The CDR3 region has the DNA TGCAGCGCGGGACAGTCTTTTGGACTAGCGGGAGGTTACGAGCAGTACTTC. This encodes CSAGQSFGLAGGYEQYF.

The sample holds a few counts of this clonotype. The CDR3 nucleotides read TGTGCCAGCACCTTGGGCGGCTCTGGCTACACCTTC. The encoded protein is CASTLGGSGYTF. The chain uses TRBV7-2 and TRBJ1-2; D ambiguous. V gave up 7 bases and J gave up 7 bases, with 13 bases separating them. CDR3 length: 12 residues. The germline V gene encodes CDR1 SGHTA and CDR2 FQGNSA.

The chain is built from TRBV29-1 and TRBJ2-7; TRBD1 matches 9 bases. CDR1 and CDR2 (germline): SQVTM, ANQGSEA. This CDR3 comprises 16 residues. V was clipped by 5 bases and J by 5 bases; unmatched bases: 16. CDR3 coding DNA: TGCAGCGTTCTCTCGGCAATGGGACAGGGTACCGACGAGCAGTACTTC. Its translation: CSVLSAMGQGTDEQYF.

This chain uses TRBV29-1 with TRBJ2-1, with TRBD1 identical over 7 bases. CDR1 is SQVTM and CDR2 is ANQGSEA in the germline V gene. The CDR3 consists of 13 residues. The V segment lost 4 bases and the J segment 9 bases; nucleotides outside the gene matches: 9. The CDR3: CSVVIGGGGEQFF. The CDR3 DNA reads TGCAGCGTTGTAATAGGGGGCGGAGGTGAGCAGTTCTTC.

This clonotype was seen ten or more times. This chain uses TRBV20-1 with TRBJ2-3; no firm D call. The CDR3 extends over 12 amino acids. V was pared by 3 bases and J by 4 bases, with 8 bases between. The germline CDR1 and CDR2 sequences are DFQATT and SNEGSKA (reference sequence). In DNA, the CDR3 is TGCAGTGCTAGGTCCGAGCCAGATACGCAGTATTTT. This encodes CSARSEPDTQYF.

This clonotype was recorded a few times. This chain links TRBV14 with TRBJ2-3, with D possibly TRBD2 on 5 matching bases. CDR3 size: 17 residues. Germline V lookup: CDR1 SGHDN, CDR2 FVKESK. Trimming stripped 4 bases from V and 0 bases from J, with 17 bases between. The chain's CDR3 is CASSPLVARPSTDTQYF. The CDR3, as DNA: TGTGCCAGCAGCCCCCTGGTAGCGAGGCCGAGCACAGATACGCAGTATTTT.

This clonotype has more than one count but fewer than ten. J is TRBJ2-1 and V is TRBV2; a possible D gene is TRBD1 (5 bases). The length of the CDR3 is 15 residues. V was cut by 2 bases and J by 4 bases, with 12 bases left in between. Germline V gives CDR1 SNHLY, CDR2 FYNNEI. In DNA, the CDR3 is TGTGCCAGCAGTGAATTTAGGACAAGTTACAATGAGCAGTTCTTC. Residues: CASSEFRTSYNEQFF.

This clonotype was seen a few times. The chain carries TRBV12-3 or TRBV12-4 and TRBJ1-2; perhaps TRBD1 as D (5 bases). The ends were cut back, 2 bases at V and 8 bases at J, with 12 bases in the middle. CDR3 length: 13 amino acids. CDR3 sequence: CASSLWDSGGYTF. In DNA, the CDR3 is TGTGCCAGCAGTTTATGGGACTCGGGAGGCTACACCTTC.

The V gene is TRBV5-4, the J gene TRBJ2-2; D not resolved. The length of the CDR3 is 14 residues. V dropped 2 bases and J dropped 3 bases, with 8 bases sitting between them. Germline assignment: CDR1 SGHNT and CDR2 YYREEE (reference sequence). CDR3 DNA sequence: TGTGCCAGCAGCTTAGGCTCCTACACCGGGGAGCTGTTTTTT. Protein product: CASSLGSYTGELFF.

This clonotype has a handful of counts. The chain uses TRBV12-3 or TRBV12-4 and TRBJ2-5; D might be TRBD1 (5 bases). The germline V and J ends were trimmed by 6 bases and 5 bases, with 13 bases remaining between them. The length of the CDR3 is 13 residues. The CDR3 region is CASRPWGGETQYF. The DNA for the CDR3 is TGTGCCAGCAGGCCTTGGGGCGGCGAGACCCAGTACTTC.

This clonotype came up once. The rearrangement joins TRBV5-1 to TRBJ2-1, with 8 nucleotides matching TRBD2. With 4 bases clipped from V and 5 bases from J, the junction kept 8 bases outside the gene matches. Per germline, CDR1 SGHRS and CDR2 YFSETQ. The CDR3 is 15 amino acids. CDR3 DNA: TGCGCCAGCAGCGTCCGGGAGGGCCCCCACAATGAGCAGTTCTTC. Protein sequence: CASSVREGPHNEQFF.

This chain connects TRBV2 to TRBJ2-1, with 11 bases matching TRBD2. Germline CDR1 and CDR2: SNHLY and FYNNEI. The CDR3 runs 15 residues. V trimming: 6 bases; J trimming: 3 bases; junction bases outside the gene matches: 4. DNA for the CDR3: TGTGCCAGCAGGCTCACTAGCGGGAGCTACAATGAGCAGTTCTTC. This sequence encodes CASRLTSGSYNEQFF.

This clonotype was observed a few times. The gene calls are TRBV6-6 and TRBJ1-5; no clear D gene. V was pared by 5 bases and J by 7 bases, with 9 bases between. Germline CDR1 and CDR2: MNHNY and SVGAGI (reference sequence). The CDR3 consists of 12 residues. The DNA of the CDR3 is TGTGCCAGCAGTCTACGAACCCAGCCCCAGCATTTT. It translates to CASSLRTQPQHF.

This clonotype came up many times. V gene TRBV6-1 combines with J gene TRBJ2-6; D possibly corresponds to TRBD1 (5 bases). Germline V CDR1 and CDR2: MNHNS, SASEGT. CDR3 size: 17 residues. V lost 4 bases and J 1 base, leaving 14 bases between the germline ends. The CDR3 coding sequence is TGTGCCAGCAGTGTCGCAGGGATTGTATCTGGGGCCAACGTCCTGACTTTC. The encoded protein is CASSVAGIVSGANVLTF.

In its sample, this clonotype was seen many times. The V call is TRBV24-1, the J call TRBJ2-2; possibly TRBD1 for D (6 bases). This CDR3 comprises 14 residues. Trimming left V 2 bases short and J 6 bases short, with 9 bases between. In germline, CDR1 is KGHDR, CDR2 SFDVKD. The CDR3 is CATSDYRVPGELFF. In nucleotides, the CDR3 is TGTGCCACCAGTGATTACAGGGTACCCGGGGAGCTGTTTTTT.

V and J are TRBV12-3 or TRBV12-4 and TRBJ1-2, with D possibly being TRBD1 (6 bases). This CDR3 contains 13 residues. Trimming left V 6 bases short and J 7 bases short, with 15 bases between. The CDR3 is CASRHSTGPGYTF. CDR3 nucleotide sequence: TGTGCCAGCAGGCACTCGACAGGACCTGGCTACACCTTC.

The chain recombines TRBV7-8 with TRBJ1-1; TRBD1 aligns across 7 bases. The CDR3 covers 16 residues. Looked up from germline, CDR1 is SGHVS and CDR2 is FQNEAQ. The junction had 7 bases not matched to a gene; V was cut back by 3 bases and J by 0 bases. The CDR3 sequence: CASSFPPQGMNTEAFF. DNA for the CDR3: TGTGCCAGCAGCTTTCCCCCACAGGGGATGAACACTGAAGCTTTCTTT.

The rearrangement links TRBV27 to TRBJ2-1; D is undetermined. V was trimmed by 3 bases and J by 0 bases, leaving 6 bases between them. CDR1 MNHEY and CDR2 SMNVEV come from the germline V gene (reference sequence). This CDR3 is built from 14 residues. The CDR3, as DNA: TGTGCCAGCAGTTTTTGGGACTCCTACAATGAGCAGTTCTTC. This translates into CASSFWDSYNEQFF.

The table lists this clonotype with a few counts. This sequence joins TRBV24-1 and TRBJ2-3, with D tentatively TRBD2 (5 bases). The V gene lost 7 bases and the J gene lost 6 bases, with 10 bases spanning the gap. The CDR3 sequence is 12 residues long. Germline V gene sequence: CDR1 KGHDR, CDR2 SFDVKD. The chain's CDR3 is CATRGSDDTQYF. The CDR3, as DNA: TGTGCCACCAGGGGGAGCGACGATACGCAGTATTTT.

Remarks on this clonotype: Mismatch with germline at one junction end may stem from a read error. The rearrangement links TRBV5-6 to TRBJ1-2, with a possible D match to TRBD1 (5 bases). Germline V CDR1 and CDR2: SGHDT, YYEEEE. The CDR3 spans 14 residues. The CDR3 loop reads CASSSYSGGRRFAF. CDR3 coding DNA: TGTGCCAGCAGCTCGTACTCGGGGGGGAGAAGATTCGCCTTC.

This clonotype was counted a few times. This chain uses TRBV2 with TRBJ2-2; D is ambiguous. The germline V and J ends were trimmed by 5 bases and 6 bases, with 7 bases remaining between them. In germline, CDR1 is SNHLY, CDR2 FYNNEI. The CDR3 extends over 12 amino acids. This chain's CDR3 is CASSYIAGELFF. The CDR3, as DNA: TGTGCCAGCAGTTATATAGCCGGGGAGCTGTTTTTT.

The chain combines TRBV5-1 with TRBJ1-1; 7 bases align to TRBD1. CDR3 size: 15 residues. Losses at the gene ends were 0 bases for V and 4 bases for J; bases not matched to a gene: 6. The germline CDR1 and CDR2 sequences are SGHRS and YFSETQ. CDR3 residues: CASSLEGGHGTEAFF. DNA of the CDR3: TGCGCCAGCAGCTTGGAAGGGGGCCATGGCACTGAAGCTTTCTTT.

This chain uses TRBV20-1 with TRBJ2-5; tentatively, D is TRBD1 or TRBD2 (6 bases each). CDR1 and CDR2 (germline): DFQATT, SNEGSKA (reference sequence). This CDR3 is built from 13 residues. Trimming removed 5 bases at V and 5 bases at J, with 15 bases between. CDR3 sequence: CSAYGGQEETQYF. The CDR3 coding sequence is TGCAGTGCTTATGGGGGGCAGGAGGAGACCCAGTACTTC.

The J gene is TRBJ2-3, the V gene TRBV7-8; no firm D call. The CDR3 extends over 15 amino acids. V gave up 8 bases and J gave up 3 bases, with 18 bases separating them. Germline V gene sequence: CDR1 SGHVS, CDR2 FQNEAQ. The CDR3 loop is CASGPSAYYTDTQYF. The CDR3 DNA follows: TGTGCCAGCGGACCTTCAGCCTACTATACAGATACGCAGTATTTT.

This clonotype occurred once. V is TRBV28 and J is TRBJ1-2; D may be TRBD1 (6 bases). This CDR3 comprises 14 residues. The V gene lost 2 bases and the J gene lost 7 bases, with 14 bases spanning the gap. Germline-derived CDR1 and CDR2 are MDHEN and SYDVKM. The CDR3 spells CASSLLQGRSGYTF. The CDR3 nucleotides read TGTGCCAGCAGTTTACTCCAGGGGAGGAGTGGCTACACCTTC.

The chain employs TRBV7-9 and TRBJ2-7; a weak D match, TRBD1 (6 bases). V lost 3 bases and J 7 bases, leaving 16 bases between the germline ends. The CDR3 runs 14 residues. Germline V gives CDR1 SEHNR, CDR2 FQNEAQ (reference sequence). The chain's CDR3 is CASSLAGDSGEQYF. Here the CDR3 DNA reads TGTGCCAGCAGCTTGGCAGGGGATTCTGGGGAGCAGTACTTC.

This clonotype was observed a few times. The chain couples TRBV4-2 to TRBJ2-1; 8 nucleotides match TRBD2. This CDR3 contains 16 residues. The V gene end was trimmed by 1 base and the J gene end by 4 bases; junction bases not matched to a gene: 6. Germline CDR1 LGHNA, CDR2 YNFKEQ. CDR3 in amino acids: CASSQARAGAYNEQFF. As DNA, the CDR3 is TGTGCCAGCAGCCAAGCCCGAGCGGGAGCGTACAATGAGCAGTTCTTC.

This clonotype was detected a few times. The V and J genes are TRBV5-5 and TRBJ2-1; 7 nucleotides match TRBD2. Germline V gene lookup returns CDR1 SGHKS and CDR2 YYEKEE (reference sequence). Trimming removed 3 bases from V and 3 bases from J; junction bases left unmatched: 3. CDR3 length: 14 amino acids. The CDR3 region is CASSYLADYNEQFF. For the CDR3, the DNA is TGTGCCAGCAGCTATCTAGCGGACTACAATGAGCAGTTCTTC.

The chain employs TRBV20-1 and TRBJ1-2, with TRBD1 matching over 12 bases. The CDR3 consists of 14 residues. Trimming took 6 bases from V and 6 from J; bases not matched to a gene: 8. Germline V gene sequence: CDR1 DFQATT, CDR2 SNEGSKA (reference sequence). This CDR3 reads CSAWDRGLSDGYTF. CDR3 DNA sequence: TGCAGTGCGTGGGACAGGGGGCTCTCGGATGGCTACACCTTC.